This T cell receptor (beta chain) emerged from a study of beta chain features in type 1 diabetes. For the study at large: Age, gender and cell yields were similar between patients and healthy donors. Study conclusions and caveats: The similarity of naive, central memory and Treg TCRB repertoires appeared greater among patients than among healthy donors. It was possible that PCR favored shorter templates, equally so in patients and controls. Within each of all four CD4+ subsets, Type 1 diabetes patients had TCRB CDR3s that were moderately but significantly shorter.

A sort by CD45RO/CCR7/CD25/CD127/CD95/CD27 yielded CD4+ naive, central memory, regulatory and stem cell-like memory cells. This clone was found a few times. Antigen: not known. The CDR3 is 13 amino acids. Per the germline V gene, CDR1 is SGHRS and CDR2 is YFSETQ. V lost 3 bases, J lost 8 bases, and 14 bases lay in between. As every portion of the isolated RNA was reverse transcribed, the sequencing read expressed TCRB transcripts. TCRdb's copy holds only in-frame clones and misses some; the assay was immunoSEQ multiplex PCR. The sample contains about 250,000 clones, 11% of which appear only once. This receptor was identified in a man aged 25 to 45 with type 1 diabetes. Sequences were obtained from naive CD4+ T cells from blood. V and J are TRBV5-1 and TRBJ1-2; D gene uncertain. The CDR3 spells CASSSSELGGYTF. Here the CDR3 DNA reads TGCGCCAGCAGCTCCTCGGAGTTAGGAGGCTACACCTTC. Supplemented by reference TRBV5-1 and TRBJ1-2, the full variable domain reads KAGVTQTPRYLIKTRGQQVTLSCSPISGHRSVSWYQQTPGQGLQFLFEYFSETQRNKGNFPGRFSGRQFSNSRSEMNVSTLELGDSALYLCASSSSELGGYTFGSGTRLTVV.